The 18 T cell receptor beta chains in this list originate from one sample, sequenced in a study of liver allograft versus peripheral blood T cells. Study summary: Comparing T cell receptor repertoires in transplanted livers with those in recipients' peripheral blood was part of the design.

TCRdb independently ran MiXCR on the reads; one entry per CDR3 protein. Found here are some 16,000 distinct CDR3 sequences, 22% of them singletons; the top ten hold roughly 13%. The receptor source for this set is a human patient who had a liver transplant. Some T cells may be the graft donor's.

This clonotype ranks as medium-sized. This chain uses TRBV15 with TRBJ1-1; D remains ambiguous. This CDR3 has 15 residues. Looked up from germline, CDR1 is LNHNV and CDR2 is YYDKDF (reference sequence). Trimming stripped 0 bases from V and 4 bases from J, with 12 bases between. Written as DNA, the CDR3 is TGTGCCACCAGCAGAGATGCCGACCCGTCCACTGAAGCTTTCTTT. This encodes CATSRDADPSTEAFF.

This clonotype was recorded a few times. The chain uses TRBV10-3 and TRBJ2-3; possibly TRBD2 for D (6 bases). The ends were cut back, 10 bases at V and 0 bases at J, with 17 bases in the middle. CDR3 length: 15 amino acids. Germline V gene lookup returns CDR1 ENHRY and CDR2 SYGVKD. This CDR3 reads CATQNPGRSTDTQYF. CDR3 coding DNA: TGTGCCACCCAGAACCCAGGGAGGAGCACAGATACGCAGTATTTT.

This clonotype was picked up many times. This chain connects TRBV7-9 to TRBJ1-5; 7 bases map to TRBD1. CDR1 is SEHNR, CDR2 FQNEAQ, per germline (reference sequence). V was pared by 0 bases and J by 3 bases, with 5 bases of the junction left unmatched. The CDR3 loop spans 16 amino acids. The CDR3 here is CASSLAGRGFNQPQHF. CDR3 nucleotides: TGTGCCAGCAGCTTAGCTGGCAGGGGGTTCAATCAGCCCCAGCATTTT.

The genes are TRBV9 and TRBJ2-7; D is unresolved. The germline V gene has CDR1 SGDLS and CDR2 YYNGEE. V was shortened by 1 base and J by 3 bases, with 11 bases between the two germline ends. This CDR3 spans 14 amino acids. The CDR3 DNA reads as TGTGCCAGCAGCGTATCTGGTTCCTTCTACGAGCAGTACTTC. Translation: CASSVSGSFYEQYF.

This clonotype was detected only a few times. The chain is built from TRBV20-1 and TRBJ2-1, with 8 nucleotides matching TRBD2. The CDR3 spans 13 residues. The junction had 7 bases not matched to a gene; V was cut back by 3 bases and J by 9 bases. CDR1 is DFQATT, CDR2 SNEGSKA, per germline (reference sequence). The DNA for the CDR3 is TGCAGTGCTAGCGGGGGGGGCGTGAGTGAGCAGTTCTTC. Its protein product is CSASGGGVSEQFF.

This sequence joins TRBV11-1 and TRBJ1-1; a possible D gene is TRBD1 (6 bases). Trimming took off 5 bases at V and 11 bases at J, with 15 bases between the two ends. This CDR3 has 12 amino acids. CDR1 SGHAT and CDR2 FQDESV come from the germline V gene (reference sequence). The CDR3 here is CASSPQGYAAFF. The CDR3 DNA is TGTGCCAGCAGCCCACAGGGATATGCTGCTTTCTTT.

This clonotype is medium-sized by share. CDR3 sequence (DNA): TGTGCCAGCAGTGAAACAGGGGGCTCTGGAAACACCATATATTTT. Translating it yields CASSETGGSGNTIYF. The chain links TRBV28 to TRBJ1-3; 8 nucleotides line up with TRBD1. Losses at the gene ends were 5 bases for V and 0 bases for J; bases not matched to a gene: 3. CDR1 and CDR2 (germline): MDHEN, SYDVKM. This CDR3 is 15 amino acids long.

The sample holds many counts of this clonotype. The rearrangement links TRBV29-1 to TRBJ1-1; the D is unclear. In germline, CDR1 is SQVTM, CDR2 ANQGSEA. Trimming took 0 bases from V and 1 from J, leaving 9 bases between them. CDR3 length: 14 amino acids. Here the CDR3 DNA reads TGCAGCGTTGAAGATCGACCGAAGAACACTGAAGCTTTCTTT. Protein product: CSVEDRPKNTEAFF.

Ten or more counts support this clonotype. The rearrangement uses TRBV7-2 and TRBJ2-1, with D unclear. Germline CDR1 SGHTA, CDR2 FQGNSA. The CDR3 runs 15 residues. V was trimmed by 1 base and J by 6 bases, leaving 13 bases between them. CDR3 sequence reads: CASSLDLLFGNEQFF. In nucleotides, the CDR3 is TGTGCCAGCAGCTTAGATCTGCTCTTTGGCAATGAGCAGTTCTTC.

The V and J genes are TRBV7-2 and TRBJ1-1; no firm D call. The CDR3 covers 13 residues. The germline gives CDR1 SGHTA, CDR2 FQGNSA. The V and J ends lost 3 bases and 3 bases respectively, with 8 bases between them. CDR3 in DNA: TGTGCCAGCAGCTTCCATAGGGACACTGAAGCTTTCTTT. Its translation is CASSFHRDTEAFF.

This clonotype was counted only a few times. The chain joins TRBV6-1 to TRBJ2-3, with 8 bases identical to TRBD1. Germline loops: CDR1 MNHNS, CDR2 SASEGT. This CDR3 contains 15 residues. V shed 4 bases and J 2 bases; nucleotides not matched to a gene: 5. CDR3 loop: CASSGTGPSTDTQYF. As DNA, the CDR3 is TGTGCCAGCAGTGGGACAGGGCCCTCCACAGATACGCAGTATTTT.

This chain joins TRBV20-1 and TRBJ2-7; TRBD1 matches 7 bases. The J segment lost 2 bases and the V segment lost 3 bases, leaving 1 base of the junction unmatched. CDR3 size: 12 residues. Germline assignment: CDR1 DFQATT and CDR2 SNEGSKA (reference sequence). CDR3: CSASRGTYEQYF. CDR3 nucleotides: TGCAGTGCTAGCAGGGGGACCTACGAGCAGTACTTC.

This clonotype has only a few counts. This chain joins TRBV7-2 and TRBJ1-5; 7 nucleotides align to TRBD1. V lost 3 bases to trimming and J lost 11 bases; unmatched junction nucleotides: 10. This CDR3 is 14 amino acids long. Per the germline V gene, CDR1 is SGHTA and CDR2 is FQGNSA. The CDR3 loop is CASSFGQVHEAQHF. CDR3 sequence (DNA): TGTGCCAGCAGCTTCGGACAGGTCCATGAGGCCCAGCATTTT.

There are a few counts of this clonotype. This chain connects TRBV30 to TRBJ1-1; the D is unclear. Per germline, CDR1 GTSNPN and CDR2 SVGIG (reference sequence). V was cut by 4 bases and J by 2 bases, with 11 bases left in between. This CDR3 has 13 amino acids. Here the CDR3 reads CAWTAEFNTEAFF. The CDR3 DNA reads TGTGCCTGGACGGCCGAATTCAACACTGAAGCTTTCTTT.

This clonotype was recorded a few times. The chain joins TRBV5-4 to TRBJ2-3; D may be TRBD2 (6 bases). CDR1 and CDR2 (germline): SGHNT, YYREEE (reference sequence). The CDR3 length is 13 residues. V lost 2 bases and J 7 bases, leaving 11 bases between the germline ends. CDR3 loop: CASSFRDFYTQYF. CDR3 sequence (DNA): TGTGCCAGCAGCTTCCGGGACTTCTATACGCAGTATTTT.

At least ten counts were recorded for this clonotype. The rearrangement joins TRBV10-3 to TRBJ1-5, with 7 bases matching TRBD1. CDR3 length equals 12 residues. V shed 8 bases and J 5 bases; nucleotides not matched to a gene: 3. Germline-derived CDR1 and CDR2 are ENHRY and SYGVKD. CDR3 nucleotides: TGTGCCATCGGGACAGCTGATCAGCCCCAGCATTTT. Translated: CAIGTADQPQHF.

This clonotype has a handful of counts. The V gene is TRBV7-3, the J gene TRBJ1-1; D perhaps matches TRBD1 (5 bases). The germline V gene encodes CDR1 SGHTA and CDR2 FQGTGA. With 5 bases removed from V and 4 bases from J, the gap between germline ends came to 14 bases. The CDR3 has 14 amino acids. The CDR3: CASSLSQGATEAFF. The CDR3 nucleotides are TGTGCCAGCAGCCTCAGTCAGGGAGCCACTGAAGCTTTCTTT.

This clonotype was found many times. The CDR3 sequence is CATSDTRQGGTQYF. CDR3 nucleotide sequence: TGTGCCACCAGTGATACCAGACAGGGTGGTACGCAGTATTTT. V gene TRBV24-1 combines with J gene TRBJ2-3; TRBD1 matches 7 bases. V gave up 3 bases and J gave up 8 bases; unmatched junction bases: 7. The CDR3 has 14 amino acids. Germline V CDR1 and CDR2: KGHDR, SFDVKD.